Shown below are 32 T cell receptor beta chains from a single sample sequenced in a study of blood T cells in healthy people across ages. Alongside a J-beta primer mix, a sample-barcoded 5' primer served in a second PCR lasting about 6 to 11 cycles. TCRdb used MiXCR to reprocess the 5' RACE reads, holding one entry per CDR3 protein. The sample comprises around 780,000 distinct CDR3 sequences, approximately 60% of which are singletons, and about a quarter rests with the top ten. The specimen sequenced was blood. These receptors were taken from a man in his forties or fifties in good health.

V is TRBV2 and J is TRBJ1-1; the D is unclear. Per germline, CDR1 SNHLY and CDR2 FYNNEI. The CDR3 consists of 12 residues. Trimming removed 3 bases at V and 7 bases at J, with 9 bases between. As DNA, the CDR3 is TGTGCCAGCAGTGATTGGGGAGATGAAGCTTTCTTT. It specifies CASSDWGDEAFF.

The table lists this clonotype with a few counts. The chain is built from TRBV7-2 and TRBJ2-7, with D possibly matching TRBD2 (5 bases). This CDR3 has 14 amino acids. Per germline, CDR1 SGHTA and CDR2 FQGNSA. The V and J ends lost 5 bases and 0 bases respectively, with 11 bases between them. The CDR3 sequence is CASSRTSNSYEQYF. In DNA, the CDR3 is TGTGCCAGCAGCCGCACTAGTAACTCCTACGAGCAGTACTTC.

V and J are TRBV7-9 and TRBJ1-4; the match to TRBD1 covers 10 bases. CDR1 and CDR2 from the germline V gene are SEHNR and FQNEAQ (reference sequence). The CDR3 covers 17 residues. With V trimmed by 5 bases and J by 0 bases, 6 bases remained unmatched. The CDR3 nucleotides read TGTGCCAGCAGCCGCGGGACAGGGGATCCAACTAATGAAAAACTGTTTTTT. Translated: CASSRGTGDPTNEKLFF.

The chain joins TRBV12-3 or TRBV12-4 to TRBJ1-4, with D tentatively TRBD1 (5 bases). V shed 0 bases and J shed 7 bases, with 9 bases lying between them. The CDR3 spans 14 residues. The CDR3 sequence: CASSLATGGEKLFF. The CDR3 DNA is TGTGCCAGCAGTTTAGCCACGGGGGGTGAAAAACTGTTTTTT.

Comments on this clonotype: One junction end disagrees with the germline gene, perhaps due to a read error. This sequence joins TRBV7-2 and TRBJ2-5; D ambiguous. CDR1 is SGHTA and CDR2 is FQGNSA in the germline V gene. The CDR3 has 15 amino acids. The CDR3 DNA reads TGTGCCAGCGGCTTGGAGTGGAGAGCGAAAGAGACCCAGTACTTC. This sequence encodes CASGLEWRAKETQYF.

The chain combines TRBV29-1 with TRBJ2-5; TRBD2 might be the D (6 bases). Looked up from germline, CDR1 is SQVTM and CDR2 is ANQGSEA. This CDR3 spans 13 amino acids. The V end lost 4 bases, the J end lost 4 bases, and 13 bases lay between the germline ends. CDR3 protein: CSVGRGNGETQYF. CDR3 nucleotide sequence: TGCAGCGTTGGACGGGGGAATGGAGAGACCCAGTACTTC.

The rearrangement uses TRBV4-1 and TRBJ1-2; the D gene is possibly TRBD1 (6 bases). The CDR3 is 15 residues long. Germline V gene data show CDR1 as MGHRA and CDR2 as YSYEKL. The V end lost 0 bases, the J end lost 7 bases, and 15 bases lay between the germline ends. DNA for the CDR3: TGCGCCAGCAGCCAAGATCTTCAGGGGTCCTTTGGCTACACCTTC. The encoded protein is CASSQDLQGSFGYTF.

There are a few counts of this clonotype. The gene calls are TRBV20-1 and TRBJ1-3; the D is unclear. Trimming left V 4 bases short and J 2 bases short, with 9 bases between. Looked up from germline, CDR1 is DFQATT and CDR2 is SNEGSKA (reference sequence). This CDR3 comprises 13 residues. Here the CDR3 reads CSAIGMTGNTIYF. The DNA of the CDR3 is TGCAGTGCTATAGGGATGACTGGAAACACCATATATTTT.

This clonotype has more than one count but fewer than ten. The chain uses TRBV7-2 and TRBJ1-5, with D perhaps TRBD1 (5 bases). Trimming left V 6 bases short and J 5 bases short, with 14 bases between. Germline V gene data show CDR1 as SGHTA and CDR2 as FQGNSA. This CDR3 is built from 14 residues. The CDR3 region is CASRPDSAHQPQHF. CDR3 sequence (DNA): TGTGCCAGCAGACCCGACAGTGCTCATCAGCCCCAGCATTTT.

The chain recombines TRBV29-1 with TRBJ2-1; D might be TRBD1 (6 bases). Germline values: CDR1 SQVTM, CDR2 ANQGSEA. The CDR3 runs to 15 residues. Trimming removed 6 bases at V and 4 bases at J, with 19 bases between. The CDR3 DNA follows: TGCAGCGTGGGGGCGGATAATCGGAAATACAATGAGCAGTTCTTC. This translates into CSVGADNRKYNEQFF.

This CDR3 reads CASSLSIKETQYF. As DNA, the CDR3 is TGTGCCAGCAGTTTATCCATAAAAGAGACCCAGTACTTC. This chain connects TRBV28 to TRBJ2-5; the D is unclear. The CDR3 extends over 13 amino acids. The germline V gene has CDR1 MDHEN and CDR2 SYDVKM. Trimming pared 1 base from V and 3 bases from J, leaving 6 bases between.

This rearrangement joins TRBV29-1 to TRBJ2-5; no firm D call. Trimming took 0 bases from V and 11 from J, leaving 13 bases between them. Germline CDR1 SQVTM, CDR2 ANQGSEA. The CDR3 extends over 12 amino acids. Here the CDR3 reads CSVEDTYWSQYF. As DNA, the CDR3 is TGCAGCGTTGAAGACACCTACTGGAGTCAGTACTTC.

The chain has TRBV4-3 and TRBJ1-2; D possibly corresponds to TRBD1 (5 bases). The CDR3 consists of 13 residues. Trimming removed 0 bases at V and 7 bases at J, with 9 bases between. CDR1 and CDR2 from the germline V gene are LGHNA and YSLEER. CDR3 bases: TGCGCCAGCAGCCAAGACAGGGAACTTGGCTACACCTTC. This translates into CASSQDRELGYTF.

The chain has TRBV28 and TRBJ1-2, with D maybe TRBD1 (5 bases). V lost 7 bases to trimming and J lost 5 bases, with 17 bases between them. CDR1 is MDHEN and CDR2 is SYDVKM in the germline V gene. This CDR3 spans 14 amino acids. CDR3 nucleotides: TGTGCCAGCATATCTGGAGGGACGGGATATGGCTACACCTTC. Its translation is CASISGGTGYGYTF.

J is TRBJ1-1 and V is TRBV7-9; possibly TRBD1 for D (5 bases). This CDR3 has 15 residues. Germline loops: CDR1 SEHNR, CDR2 FQNEAQ (reference sequence). Trimming pared 4 bases from V and 2 bases from J, leaving 14 bases between. CDR3 sequence reads: CASSSVGGGNTEAFF. The CDR3, as DNA: TGTGCCAGCAGCTCCGTGGGGGGGGGAAACACTGAAGCTTTCTTT.

This sequence joins TRBV4-2 and TRBJ1-6, with a weak D call TRBD1 (5 bases). V shed 0 bases and J shed 10 bases, with 13 bases lying between them. Germline V lookup: CDR1 LGHNA, CDR2 YNFKEQ. This CDR3 has 15 amino acids. The CDR3 DNA follows: TGTGCCAGCAGCCAAGATAAATCGAGGGACTCACCCCTCCACTTT. Its protein product is CASSQDKSRDSPLHF.

The sample holds many counts of this clonotype. The chain carries TRBV7-6 and TRBJ2-5; 9 nucleotides align to TRBD2. This CDR3 is built from 15 residues. The germline V gene has CDR1 SGHVS and CDR2 FNYEAQ. J was trimmed by 1 base and V by 5 bases; bases with no gene match: 5. The CDR3 DNA follows: TGTGCCAGCAGCCTTAGCGGGAGCATCCAAGAGACCCAGTACTTC. Protein sequence: CASSLSGSIQETQYF.

The chain links TRBV5-1 to TRBJ2-2, with 11 bases matching TRBD2. Germline loops: CDR1 SGHRS, CDR2 YFSETQ. The CDR3 contains 18 residues. Unmatched junction bases numbered 9, after V lost 2 bases and J lost 3 bases. The chain's CDR3 is CASSFGTLAGGDTGELFF. CDR3 coding DNA: TGCGCCAGCAGCTTTGGGACCCTAGCGGGAGGAGACACCGGGGAGCTGTTTTTT.

J is TRBJ2-7 and V is TRBV20-1; D is ambiguous. CDR3 length: 13 residues. V was shortened by 5 bases and J by 2 bases, with 13 bases between the two germline ends. From germline, CDR1 is DFQATT and CDR2 SNEGSKA (reference sequence). The CDR3 reads CSAAPDGTYEQYF. In DNA form, the CDR3 reads TGCAGTGCTGCCCCCGACGGAACCTACGAGCAGTACTTC.

The V gene is TRBV7-9, the J gene TRBJ2-3; D tentatively fits TRBD1 or TRBD2 (6 bases each). Germline V gene sequence: CDR1 SEHNR, CDR2 FQNEAQ (reference sequence). The CDR3 totals 16 residues. Trimming removed 0 bases from V and 3 bases from J, with 13 bases in between. This chain's CDR3 is CASSLARGVRTDTQYF. The CDR3 DNA reads TGTGCCAGCAGCTTAGCGAGGGGGGTTCGGACAGATACGCAGTATTTT.

In its sample, this clonotype was seen once. J is TRBJ2-5 and V is TRBV6-1; TRBD1 matches at 10 bases. From germline, CDR1 is MNHNS and CDR2 SASEGT. The CDR3 has 15 amino acids. J was trimmed by 5 bases and V by 1 base; bases with no gene match: 4. This chain's CDR3 is CASSEGQGARETQYF. DNA of the CDR3: TGTGCCAGCAGTGAAGGACAGGGGGCGAGGGAGACCCAGTACTTC.

V and J are TRBV4-3 and TRBJ1-2; the D is unclear. The CDR3 covers 15 residues. Germline assignment: CDR1 LGHNA and CDR2 YSLEER. Between the trimmed V and J ends, which lost 0 bases and 8 bases, there was a span of 16 bases. CDR3 sequence (DNA): TGCGCCAGCAGCCAAGAATTAGGACCTCTTAGGGGCTACACCTTC. This translates into CASSQELGPLRGYTF.

The rearrangement links TRBV20-1 to TRBJ2-1; 8 nucleotides align to TRBD2. Per the germline V gene, CDR1 is DFQATT and CDR2 is SNEGSKA (reference sequence). The CDR3 has 13 amino acids. V was pared by 6 bases and J by 10 bases, with 11 bases of the junction left unmatched. CDR3 sequence (DNA): TGCAGTGCCAATAGGTTGGCGGGGGGAGAGCAGTTCTTC. It translates to CSANRLAGGEQFF.

This rearrangement joins TRBV20-1 to TRBJ1-2; 7 bases fit TRBD1. The trim removed 2 bases at V and 4 bases at J, leaving 7 bases unmatched. CDR1 is DFQATT, CDR2 SNEGSKA, per germline (reference sequence). The CDR3 extends over 14 amino acids. CDR3 nucleotide sequence: TGCAGTGCTAGATCCGAGACAGGGAGCTATGGCTACACCTTC. The encoded protein is CSARSETGSYGYTF.

The V gene is TRBV29-1, the J gene TRBJ2-5, with TRBD2 matching 11 bases. The DNA end lines up better with TRBJ2-7; the J call may be wrong. The CDR3 is 15 residues long. In germline, CDR1 is SQVTM, CDR2 ANQGSEA. The CDR3 coding sequence is TGCAGCGTTGAAGGGGGGACTAGCGGAGCCTACGAGCAGTACTTC. Protein: CSVEGGTSGAYEQYF.

The table lists this clonotype with a few counts. The chain uses TRBV20-1 and TRBJ2-3; 8 bases agree with TRBD2. The CDR3 is made up of 15 amino acids. Germline loops: CDR1 DFQATT, CDR2 SNEGSKA (reference sequence). V shed 0 bases and J 9 bases; nucleotides not matched to a gene: 11. The CDR3 DNA reads as TGCAGTGCTAGAGATGGTGGTAGCGGGAAGGGCACGCAGTATTTT. It encodes CSARDGGSGKGTQYF.

The rearrangement joins TRBV19 to TRBJ2-7; 9 bases are a match to TRBD1. The germline V gene encodes CDR1 LNHDA and CDR2 SQIVND (reference sequence). J gave up 3 bases and V 3 bases, and 3 bases lay outside the gene matches. CDR3 length: 14 residues. The DNA of the CDR3 is TGTGCCAGTAGTATTACAGGGGGCGTCTACGAGCAGTACTTC. Translation: CASSITGGVYEQYF.

The chain uses TRBV29-1 and TRBJ1-4; a possible D gene is TRBD1 (6 bases). Germline-derived CDR1 and CDR2 are SQVTM and ANQGSEA. The CDR3 has 14 residues. Trimming took off 2 bases at V and 8 bases at J, with 15 bases between the two ends. CDR3 sequence reads: CSVERGSEGEKLFF. As DNA, the CDR3 is TGCAGCGTTGAAAGGGGGTCCGAGGGGGAAAAACTGTTTTTT.

Points on this clonotype: A junction end diverges from the germline sequence, so it may reflect a read error. The chain combines TRBV5-1 with TRBJ1-2; no clear D. Germline CDR1 and CDR2: SGHRS and YFSETQ. The CDR3 contains 14 residues. The CDR3 protein is CANSFGIWSDGYTF. DNA of the CDR3: TGCGCCAACAGCTTCGGGATATGGTCCGATGGCTACACCTTC.

The DNA of the CDR3 is TGTGCCAGCAACACCCAGGGTAGCACAGATACGCAGTATTTT. It encodes CASNTQGSTDTQYF. V and J are TRBV5-6 and TRBJ2-3; weak D call: TRBD1 (5 bases). Germline V gene data show CDR1 as SGHDT and CDR2 as YYEEEE. The length of the CDR3 is 14 residues. V lost 6 bases to trimming and J lost 0 bases, with 11 bases between them.

The genes are TRBV7-9 and TRBJ2-4; D not resolved. V lost 4 bases to trimming and J lost 1 base, with 8 bases between them. Germline V gene sequence: CDR1 SEHNR, CDR2 FQNEAQ (reference sequence). The CDR3 contains 14 residues. The DNA of the CDR3 is TGTGCCAGCAGCTCAGACTTCGCCAAAAACATTCAGTACTTC. Residues: CASSSDFAKNIQYF.

This rearrangement joins TRBV10-3 to TRBJ2-6; D gene uncertain. The CDR3 has 13 amino acids. V lost 11 bases and J 4 bases, leaving 12 bases between the germline ends. Germline V CDR1 and CDR2: ENHRY, SYGVKD. The CDR3 loop reads CASRLRGANVLTF. The CDR3 DNA follows: TGTGCCTCACGACTTCGGGGGGCCAACGTCCTGACTTTC.